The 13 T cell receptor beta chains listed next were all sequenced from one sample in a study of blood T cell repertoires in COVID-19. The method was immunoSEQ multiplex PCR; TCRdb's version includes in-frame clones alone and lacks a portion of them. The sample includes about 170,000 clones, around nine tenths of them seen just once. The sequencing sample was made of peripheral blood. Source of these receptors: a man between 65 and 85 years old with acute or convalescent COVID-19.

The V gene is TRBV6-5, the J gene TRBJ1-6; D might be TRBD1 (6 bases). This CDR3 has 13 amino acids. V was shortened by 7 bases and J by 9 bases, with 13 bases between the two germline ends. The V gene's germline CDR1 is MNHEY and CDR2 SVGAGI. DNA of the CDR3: TGTGCCAGCACCGTACAGGGTACTTCACCCCTCCACTTT. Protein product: CASTVQGTSPLHF.

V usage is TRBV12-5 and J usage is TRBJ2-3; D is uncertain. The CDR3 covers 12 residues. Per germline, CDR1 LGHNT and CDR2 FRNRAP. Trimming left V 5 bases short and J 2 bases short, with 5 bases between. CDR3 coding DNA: TGTGCTAGTGGTCTAGACACAGATACGCAGTATTTT. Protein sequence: CASGLDTDTQYF.

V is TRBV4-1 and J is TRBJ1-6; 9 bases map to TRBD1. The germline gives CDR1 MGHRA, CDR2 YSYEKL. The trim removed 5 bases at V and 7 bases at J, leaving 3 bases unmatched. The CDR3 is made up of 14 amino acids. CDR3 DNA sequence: TGCGCCAGCAGCGCCGGGACAGGGAATTCACCCCTCCACTTT. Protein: CASSAGTGNSPLHF.

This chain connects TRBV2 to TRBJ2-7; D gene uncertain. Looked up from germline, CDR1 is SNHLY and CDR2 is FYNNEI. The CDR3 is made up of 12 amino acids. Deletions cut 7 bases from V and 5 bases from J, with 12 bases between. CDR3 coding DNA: TGTGCCAGCATTCTAGTGGTCCACGAGCAGTACTTC. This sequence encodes CASILVVHEQYF. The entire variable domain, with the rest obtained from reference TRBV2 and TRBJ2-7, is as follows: EPEVTQTPSHQVTQMGQEVILRCVPISNHLYFYWYRQILGQKVEFLVSFYNNEISEKSEIFDDQFSVERPDGSNFTLKIRSTKLEDSAMYFCASILVVHEQYFGPGTRLTVT.

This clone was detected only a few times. CDR3 in DNA: TGTGCCAGCAGCAGAACAGGGTTTGGTTCACCCCTCCACTTT. Its protein is CASSRTGFGSPLHF. The chain couples TRBV5-8 to TRBJ1-6; D is perhaps TRBD1 (6 bases). The CDR3 has 14 amino acids. Trimming left V 4 bases short and J 9 bases short, with 14 bases between. Germline V gene sequence: CDR1 SGHTS, CDR2 YDEGEE.

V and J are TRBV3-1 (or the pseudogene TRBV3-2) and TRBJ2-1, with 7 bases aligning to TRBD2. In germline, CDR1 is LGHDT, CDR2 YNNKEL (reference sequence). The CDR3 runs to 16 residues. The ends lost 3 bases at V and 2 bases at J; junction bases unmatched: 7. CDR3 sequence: CASSHSSGVPYNEQFF. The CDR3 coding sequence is TGTGCCAGCAGCCATTCCAGCGGGGTCCCCTACAATGAGCAGTTCTTC.

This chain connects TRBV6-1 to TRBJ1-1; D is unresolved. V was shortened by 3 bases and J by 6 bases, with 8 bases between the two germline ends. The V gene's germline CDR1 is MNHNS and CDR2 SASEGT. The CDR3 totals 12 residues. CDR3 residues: CASSEWSAEAFF. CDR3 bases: TGTGCCAGCAGTGAGTGGTCGGCTGAAGCTTTCTTT.

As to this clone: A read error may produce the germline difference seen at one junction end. CDR3: CASGSGPSYQPQHF. In DNA, the CDR3 is TGTGCTAGTGGGTCAGGACCTAGCTATCAGCCCCAGCATTTT. This sequence joins TRBV12-5 and TRBJ1-5, with D unresolved. CDR1 LGHNT and CDR2 FRNRAP come from the germline V gene. This CDR3 is 14 amino acids long.

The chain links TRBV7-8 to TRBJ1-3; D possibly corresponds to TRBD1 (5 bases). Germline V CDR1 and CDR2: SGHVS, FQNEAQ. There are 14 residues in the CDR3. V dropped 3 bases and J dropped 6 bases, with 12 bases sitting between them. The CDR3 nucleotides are TGTGCCAGCAGCTTCCGGGGGGTGGCAAACACCATATATTTT. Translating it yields CASSFRGVANTIYF.

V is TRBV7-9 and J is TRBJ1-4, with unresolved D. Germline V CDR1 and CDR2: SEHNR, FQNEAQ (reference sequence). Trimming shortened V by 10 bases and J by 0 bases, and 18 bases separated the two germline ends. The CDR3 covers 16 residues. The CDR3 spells CATVRRRGATNEKLFF. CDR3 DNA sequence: TGTGCCACAGTCCGTCGTCGGGGAGCAACTAATGAAAAACTGTTTTTT. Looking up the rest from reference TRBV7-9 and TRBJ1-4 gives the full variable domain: DTGVSQNPRHKITKRGQNVTFRCDPISEHNRLYWYRQTLGQGPEFLTYFQNEAQLEKSRLLSDRFSAERPKGSFSTLEIQRTEQGDSAMYLCATVRRRGATNEKLFFGSGTQLSVL.

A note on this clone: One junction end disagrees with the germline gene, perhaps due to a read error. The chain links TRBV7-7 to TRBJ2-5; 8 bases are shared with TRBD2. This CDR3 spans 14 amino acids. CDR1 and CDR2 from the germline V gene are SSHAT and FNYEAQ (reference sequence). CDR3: CASSSGLGGGTQYF. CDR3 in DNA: TGTGCTAGCAGCTCGGGACTAGGAGGGGGGACCCAGTACTTC. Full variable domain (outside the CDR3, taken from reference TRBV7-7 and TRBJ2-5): GAGVSQSPRYKVTKRGQDVTLRCDPISSHATLYWYQQALGQGPEFLTYFNYEAQPDKSGLPSDRFSAERPEGSISTLTIQRTEQRDSAMYRCASSSGLGGGTQYFGPGTRLLVL.

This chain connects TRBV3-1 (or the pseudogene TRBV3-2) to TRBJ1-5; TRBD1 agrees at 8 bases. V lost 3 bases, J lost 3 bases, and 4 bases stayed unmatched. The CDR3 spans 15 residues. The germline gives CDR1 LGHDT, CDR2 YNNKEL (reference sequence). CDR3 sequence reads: CASSQDRAYNQPQHF. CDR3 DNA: TGTGCCAGCAGCCAGGACAGGGCTTACAATCAGCCCCAGCATTTT.

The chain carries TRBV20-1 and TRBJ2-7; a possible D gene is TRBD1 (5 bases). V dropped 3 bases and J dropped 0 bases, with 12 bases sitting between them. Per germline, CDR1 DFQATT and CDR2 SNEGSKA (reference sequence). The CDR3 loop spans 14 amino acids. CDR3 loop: CSASARASSYEQYF. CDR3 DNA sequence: TGCAGTGCTAGTGCCAGGGCCAGCTCCTACGAGCAGTACTTC.